A single sample gave rise to the 2 T cell receptor beta chains below, sequenced in a study of Ad26.COV2.S vaccination and SARS-CoV-2 variants. Treatment specified: around 19 received Ad26.COV2.S at low or high dose, single or two shots; 5 received placebo; per-sample allocation not given. Repertoires come from day 63 after the first vaccine or placebo injection. Clones were sequenced by immunoSEQ multiplex PCR, and TCRdb holds only the in-frame ones, with some missing. The data show 320,000 or so clones, 85% to 90% seen once. This specimen was peripheral blood, taken in a trial of Ad26.COV2.S vaccine versus placebo. The receptors were gathered from a person aged 18 to 59 who received the Ad26.COV2.S COVID-19 vaccine or a placebo.

The chain recombines TRBV19 with TRBJ1-3; TRBD1 might be the D (6 bases). V lost 3 bases to trimming and J lost 4 bases, with 25 bases between them. The length of the CDR3 is 19 residues. Germline-derived CDR1 and CDR2 are LNHDA and SQIVND (reference sequence). The DNA of the CDR3 is TGTGCCAGTAGTATGTTCCCCGCTGCAATGACAGGCGGCGGAAACACCATATATTTT. Translated: CASSMFPAAMTGGGNTIYF.

The J gene is TRBJ1-5, the V gene TRBV5-6, with a possible D match to TRBD1 (6 bases). CDR1 and CDR2 (germline): SGHDT, YYEEEE. CDR3 size: 15 residues. V lost 3 bases and J 5 bases, leaving 15 bases between the germline ends. The CDR3 bases are TGTGCCAGCAGCTCGGCCGGGACATCGTATCAGCCCCAGCATTTT. Translation: CASSSAGTSYQPQHF.